This passage covers 10 T cell receptor beta chains from one sample sequenced in a study of cytomegalovirus exposure and HLA in healthy donors. The study ran its PCR with 60 Vbeta and 13 Jbeta primers. Only in-frame clones appear in the TCRdb table, and some are missing; sequencing was by immunoSEQ multiplex PCR. The sample includes about 94,000 clones, roughly 79% of them seen just once. The sequencing input was PBMCs. The receptor set was obtained from a woman aged 40 to 50 in good health and CMV-seronegative.

The chain recombines TRBV19 with TRBJ1-3; D unresolved. The CDR3 spans 18 residues. Trimming took 1 base from V and 0 from J, leaving 16 bases between them. Germline CDR1 is LNHDA and CDR2 is SQIVND (reference sequence). The CDR3 protein is CASSIVPPRTISGNTIYF. As DNA, the CDR3 is TGTGCCAGTAGTATAGTGCCCCCACGGACTATCTCTGGAAACACCATATATTTT.

The chain uses TRBV7-9 and TRBJ2-5; 14 bases fit TRBD2. The trim removed 4 bases at V and 4 bases at J, leaving 8 bases unmatched. The CDR3 sequence is 17 residues long. Per the germline V gene, CDR1 is SEHNR and CDR2 is FQNEAQ (reference sequence). The CDR3 bases are TGTGCCAGCAGCTCGACTAGCGGGGGGGCTCGGGGAGAGACCCAGTACTTC. Its protein product is CASSSTSGGARGETQYF.

The chain joins TRBV4-2 to TRBJ1-5, with a weak D call TRBD1 (5 bases). V was shortened by 5 bases and J by 4 bases, with 12 bases between the two germline ends. CDR1 is LGHNA and CDR2 is YNFKEQ in the germline V gene. CDR3 size: 14 residues. CDR3 protein: CASSTGQGNQPQHF. For the CDR3, the DNA is TGTGCCAGCAGCACGGGTCAGGGAAATCAGCCCCAGCATTTT.

The chain uses TRBV30 and TRBJ1-2, with a weak D call TRBD1 (5 bases). Trimming stripped 1 base from V and 3 bases from J, with 9 bases between. The CDR3 spans 13 residues. Germline V gene data show CDR1 as GTSNPN and CDR2 as SVGIG (reference sequence). This chain's CDR3 is CAWSADTYYGYTF. The CDR3 DNA reads as TGTGCCTGGAGTGCGGACACCTACTATGGCTACACCTTC. The variable domain in full, with the rest retrieved from reference TRBV30 and TRBJ1-2, is SQTIHQWPATLVQPVGSPLSLECTVEGTSNPNLYWYRQAAGRGLQLLFYSVGIGQISSEVPQNLSASRPQDRQFILSSKKLLLSDSGFYLCAWSADTYYGYTFGSGTRLTVV.

DNA for the CDR3: TGCGCCAGCAGCTTTTCTAGCGGGGGGGCCCCAGATACGCAGTATTTT. This translates into CASSFSSGGAPDTQYF. The chain joins TRBV5-1 to TRBJ2-3; 12 bases fit TRBD2. With V trimmed by 2 bases and J by 4 bases, 5 bases remained unmatched. Per germline, CDR1 SGHRS and CDR2 YFSETQ. This CDR3 contains 16 residues.

The rearrangement uses TRBV27 and TRBJ1-6; D unclear. Germline V lookup: CDR1 MNHEY, CDR2 SMNVEV (reference sequence). The germline V and J ends were trimmed by 2 bases and 0 bases, with 14 bases remaining between them. The CDR3 has 18 amino acids. This chain's CDR3 is CASSLKGGISSYNSPLHF. In DNA, the CDR3 is TGTGCCAGCAGTTTAAAAGGAGGGATCAGCTCCTATAATTCACCCCTCCACTTT.

This clone has more than one count but fewer than ten. The rearrangement uses TRBV29-1 and TRBJ1-1; maybe TRBD1 (6 bases). The CDR3 runs to 12 residues. Trimming pared 3 bases from V and 7 bases from J, leaving 12 bases between. Germline V lookup: CDR1 SQVTM, CDR2 ANQGSEA. CDR3 bases: TGCAGCGTTGATTGGGGGCCTGGTGAAGCTTTCTTT. It is translated as CSVDWGPGEAFF.

CDR3 sequence reads: CASRDTNSGNTIYF. Written as DNA, the CDR3 is TGTGCCAGCAGGGACACCAACTCTGGAAACACCATATATTTT. The V and J genes are TRBV7-9 and TRBJ1-3; TRBD1 might be the D (5 bases). Germline-derived CDR1 and CDR2 are SEHNR and FQNEAQ (reference sequence). The V and J ends lost 6 bases and 0 bases respectively, with 9 bases between them. This CDR3 has 14 amino acids.

The chain carries TRBV14 and TRBJ1-6; D uncertain. The CDR3 covers 16 residues. Trimming stripped 1 base from V and 6 bases from J, with 13 bases between. Germline V CDR1 and CDR2: SGHDN, FVKESK. In DNA form, the CDR3 reads TGTGCCAGCAGCCAAGCCTTTACAGTGTTTAATTCACCCCTCCACTTT. This translates into CASSQAFTVFNSPLHF.

V and J are TRBV19 and TRBJ2-7; TRBD1 is a possible D gene (7 bases). The CDR3 has 15 amino acids. CDR1 LNHDA and CDR2 SQIVND come from the germline V gene (reference sequence). With 3 bases removed from V and 4 bases from J, the gap between germline ends came to 16 bases. The CDR3 loop is CASSIAGQSVYEQYF. DNA of the CDR3: TGTGCCAGTAGTATTGCGGGACAGAGCGTATACGAGCAGTACTTC.